The T cell receptor (beta chain) described here comes from a study of beta chain features in type 1 diabetes. Study-level information: Cell yields, gender and age were comparable in patients and healthy donors.

Study conclusions and caveats: In cDNA sequencing, cells with high TCR expression could be over-represented. In type 1 diabetes patients, VDJ junctions had fewer insertions; deletions at these junctions were more frequent. A definitive answer on HLA type influencing TCRB rearrangement was not reached here. When Type 1 diabetes patients were examined, their TCRB CDR3s proved moderately but significantly shorter in all four CD4+ subsets.

The CDR3 covers 14 residues. The V gene lost 3 bases and the J gene lost 7 bases, with 11 bases spanning the gap. Germline V CDR1 and CDR2: SGHNT, YYREEE (reference sequence). About this clone itself: Its target is unknown.

The isolated RNA, all of it, was reverse transcribed, so expressed TCRB transcripts were what got sequenced. Using immunoSEQ multiplex PCR, the repertoire was profiled, and TCRdb retains in-frame clones only, with some absent. The sample comprises around 140,000 clones, approximately 10% of which are singletons, and roughly 0.75% rests with the top ten. Sequencing was carried out using central memory CD4+ T cells from blood. This sequence was found in a man younger than 40 with type 1 diabetes. The chain carries TRBV5-4 and TRBJ1-6, with a tentative D call TRBD1 (6 bases). The CDR3: CASSWDIENSPLHF. The DNA of the CDR3 is TGTGCCAGCAGCTGGGACATCGAAAATTCACCCCTCCACTTT.